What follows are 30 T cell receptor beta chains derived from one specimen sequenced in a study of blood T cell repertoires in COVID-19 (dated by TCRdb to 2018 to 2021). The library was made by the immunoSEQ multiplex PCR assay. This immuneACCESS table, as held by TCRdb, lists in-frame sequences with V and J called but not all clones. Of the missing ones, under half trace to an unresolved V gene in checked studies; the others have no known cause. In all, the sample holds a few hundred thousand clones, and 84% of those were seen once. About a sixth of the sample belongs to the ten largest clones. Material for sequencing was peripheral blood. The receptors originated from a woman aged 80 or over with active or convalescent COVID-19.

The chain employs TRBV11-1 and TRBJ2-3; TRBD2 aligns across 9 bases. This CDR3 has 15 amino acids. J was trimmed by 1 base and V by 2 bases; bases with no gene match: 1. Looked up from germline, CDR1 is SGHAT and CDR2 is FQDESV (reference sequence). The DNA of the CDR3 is TGTGCCAGCAGCTTACCTAGCGGGGGCACAGATACGCAGTATTTT. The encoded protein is CASSLPSGGTDTQYF.

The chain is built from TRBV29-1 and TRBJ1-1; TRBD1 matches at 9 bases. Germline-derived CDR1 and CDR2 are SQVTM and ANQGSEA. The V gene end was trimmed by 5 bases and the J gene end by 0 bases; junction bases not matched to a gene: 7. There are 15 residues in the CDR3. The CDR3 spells CSVPGQGIMNTEAFF. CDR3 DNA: TGCAGCGTTCCCGGACAGGGGATAATGAACACTGAAGCTTTCTTT.

This CDR3 is CASTAVGPGLTGTQYF. CDR3 nucleotides: TGTGCCAGCACAGCAGTGGGTCCGGGCCTCACAGGGACCCAGTACTTC. J is TRBJ2-5 and V is TRBV6-4; tentatively, D is TRBD1 (5 bases). CDR3 length: 16 amino acids. Trimming took off 7 bases at V and 7 bases at J, with 25 bases between the two ends. Looked up from germline, CDR1 is MRHNA and CDR2 is SNTAGT.

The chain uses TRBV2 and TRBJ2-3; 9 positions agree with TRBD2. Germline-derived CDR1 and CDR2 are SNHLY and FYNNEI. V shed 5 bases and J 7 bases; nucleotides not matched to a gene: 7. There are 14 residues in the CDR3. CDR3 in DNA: TGTGCCAGCAGTCCGGGACTAGCTTTGTATACGCAGTATTTT. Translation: CASSPGLALYTQYF.

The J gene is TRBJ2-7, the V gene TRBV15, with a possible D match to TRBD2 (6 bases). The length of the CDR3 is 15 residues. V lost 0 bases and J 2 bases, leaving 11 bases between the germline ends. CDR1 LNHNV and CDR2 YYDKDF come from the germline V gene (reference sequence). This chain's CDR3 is CATSRDRDWTYEQYF. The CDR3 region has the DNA TGTGCCACCAGCAGAGACCGGGACTGGACCTACGAGCAGTACTTC.

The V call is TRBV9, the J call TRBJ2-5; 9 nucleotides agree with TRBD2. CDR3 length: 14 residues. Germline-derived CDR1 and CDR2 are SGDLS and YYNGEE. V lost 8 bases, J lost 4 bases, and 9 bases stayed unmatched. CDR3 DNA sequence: TGTGCCAGTGGAAGCGGGGGGAGACGAGAGACCCAGTACTTC. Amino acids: CASGSGGRRETQYF.

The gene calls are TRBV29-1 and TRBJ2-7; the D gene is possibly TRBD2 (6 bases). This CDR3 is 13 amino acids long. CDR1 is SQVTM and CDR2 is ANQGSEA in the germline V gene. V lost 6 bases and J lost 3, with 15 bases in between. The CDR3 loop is CSVATSGFYEQYF. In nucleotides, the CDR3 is TGCAGCGTCGCCACAAGCGGGTTCTACGAGCAGTACTTC.

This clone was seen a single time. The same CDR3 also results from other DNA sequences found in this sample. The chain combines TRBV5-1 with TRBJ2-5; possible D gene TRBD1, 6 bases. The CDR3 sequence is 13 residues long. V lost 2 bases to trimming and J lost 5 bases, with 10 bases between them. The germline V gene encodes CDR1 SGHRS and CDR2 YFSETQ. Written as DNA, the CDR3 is TGCGCCAGCAGCTTAGGGCAGGGGGAGACCCAGTACTTC. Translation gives CASSLGQGETQYF.

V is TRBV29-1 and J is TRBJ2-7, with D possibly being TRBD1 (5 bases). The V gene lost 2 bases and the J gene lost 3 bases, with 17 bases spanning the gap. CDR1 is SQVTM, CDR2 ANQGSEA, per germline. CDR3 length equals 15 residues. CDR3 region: CSVELLLGQDYEQYF. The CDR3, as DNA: TGCAGCGTTGAACTCCTTTTGGGGCAGGACTACGAGCAGTACTTC.

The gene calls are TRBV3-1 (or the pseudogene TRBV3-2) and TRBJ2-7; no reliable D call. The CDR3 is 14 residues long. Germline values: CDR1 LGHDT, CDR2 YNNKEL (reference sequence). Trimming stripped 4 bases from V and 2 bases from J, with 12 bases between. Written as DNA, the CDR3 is TGTGCCAGCAGCCCCCCGGTGGTCCCCTACGAGCAGTACTTC. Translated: CASSPPVVPYEQYF.

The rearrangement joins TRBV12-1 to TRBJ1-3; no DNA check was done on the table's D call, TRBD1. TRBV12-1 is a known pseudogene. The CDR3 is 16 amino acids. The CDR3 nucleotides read TGTGCCAGCAGCGGCCCGGACAGTGGAAATGGAAACACCATATATTTT. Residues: CASSGPDSGNGNTIYF.

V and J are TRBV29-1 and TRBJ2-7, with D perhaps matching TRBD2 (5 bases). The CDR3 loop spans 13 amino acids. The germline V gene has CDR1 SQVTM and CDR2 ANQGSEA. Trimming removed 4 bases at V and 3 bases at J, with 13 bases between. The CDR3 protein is CSVGLGVGYEQYF. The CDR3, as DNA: TGCAGCGTTGGACTCGGGGTCGGCTACGAGCAGTACTTC.

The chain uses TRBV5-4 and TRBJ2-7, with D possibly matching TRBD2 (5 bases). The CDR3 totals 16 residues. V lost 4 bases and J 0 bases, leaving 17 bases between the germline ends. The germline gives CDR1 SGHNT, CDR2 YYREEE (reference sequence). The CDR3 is CASSVQRTGSSYEQYF. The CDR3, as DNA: TGTGCCAGCAGCGTGCAGCGGACGGGGAGCTCCTACGAGCAGTACTTC.

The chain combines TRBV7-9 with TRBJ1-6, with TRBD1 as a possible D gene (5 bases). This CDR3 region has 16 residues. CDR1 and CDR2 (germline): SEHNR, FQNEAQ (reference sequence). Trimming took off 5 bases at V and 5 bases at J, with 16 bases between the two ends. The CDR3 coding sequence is TGTGCCAGCAGCCCGCTGAAGACAGCCAATAATTCACCCCTCCACTTT. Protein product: CASSPLKTANNSPLHF. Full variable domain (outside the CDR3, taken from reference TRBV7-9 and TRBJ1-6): DTGVSQNPRHKITKRGQNVTFRCDPISEHNRLYWYRQTLGQGPEFLTYFQNEAQLEKSRLLSDRFSAERPKGSFSTLEIQRTEQGDSAMYLCASSPLKTANNSPLHFGNGTRLTVT.

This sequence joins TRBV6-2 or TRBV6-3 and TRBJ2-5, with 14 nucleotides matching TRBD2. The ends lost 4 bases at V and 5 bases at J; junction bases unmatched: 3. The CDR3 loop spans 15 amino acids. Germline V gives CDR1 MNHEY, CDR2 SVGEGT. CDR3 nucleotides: TGTGCCAGCAGTTCGCGACTAGCGGGAGGGGAGACCCAGTACTTC. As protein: CASSSRLAGGETQYF.

The CDR3 DNA sequence: TGTGCCAGTAGTATAGGGACAGGGGAATCCTACGAGCAGTACTTC. It codes for CASSIGTGESYEQYF. The chain recombines TRBV19 with TRBJ2-7, with 9 bases aligning to TRBD1. The ends lost 1 base at V and 1 base at J; junction bases unmatched: 2. This CDR3 has 15 amino acids. Germline lookup yields CDR1 LNHDA and CDR2 SQIVND (reference sequence).

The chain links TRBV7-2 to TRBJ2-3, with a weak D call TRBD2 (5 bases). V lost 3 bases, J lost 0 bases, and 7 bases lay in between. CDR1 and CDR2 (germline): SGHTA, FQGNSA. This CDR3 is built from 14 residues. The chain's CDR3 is CASSFTRSTDTQYF. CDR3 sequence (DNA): TGTGCCAGCAGCTTCACTAGAAGCACAGATACGCAGTATTTT.

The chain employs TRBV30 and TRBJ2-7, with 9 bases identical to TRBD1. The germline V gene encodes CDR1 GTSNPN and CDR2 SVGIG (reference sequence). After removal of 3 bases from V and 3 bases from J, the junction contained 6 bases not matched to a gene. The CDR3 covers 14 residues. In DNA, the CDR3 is TGTGCCTGGAGCCGGGACAGGGCCGACTACGAGCAGTACTTC. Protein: CAWSRDRADYEQYF.

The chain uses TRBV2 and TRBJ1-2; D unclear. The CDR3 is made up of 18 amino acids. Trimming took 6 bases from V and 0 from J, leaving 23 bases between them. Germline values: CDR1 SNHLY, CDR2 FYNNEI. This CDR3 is CASSANTPNRGSNYGYTF. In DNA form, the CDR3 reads TGTGCCAGCAGCGCTAATACGCCTAACAGAGGGTCTAACTATGGCTACACCTTC.

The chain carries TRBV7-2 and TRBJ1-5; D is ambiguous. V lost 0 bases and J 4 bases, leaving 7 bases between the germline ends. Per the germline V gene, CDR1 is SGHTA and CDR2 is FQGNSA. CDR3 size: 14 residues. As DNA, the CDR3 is TGTGCCAGCAGCTTAGCGGCCAAGAATCAGCCCCAGCATTTT. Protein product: CASSLAAKNQPQHF.

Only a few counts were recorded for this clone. CDR3 bases: TGTGCCAGCAGCCACAGGGGAACCGCTAACTATGGCTACACCTTC. It is translated as CASSHRGTANYGYTF. The rearrangement links TRBV3-1 (or the pseudogene TRBV3-2) to TRBJ1-2; a weak D match, TRBD1 (6 bases). The CDR3 is 15 amino acids. Trimming left V 3 bases short and J 0 bases short, with 11 bases between. From germline, CDR1 is LGHDT and CDR2 YNNKEL (reference sequence).

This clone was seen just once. The CDR3 is CASSLVSSSGGYEQYF. The CDR3 DNA reads as TGCGCCAGCAGCTTGGTAAGCTCTAGCGGGGGTTACGAGCAGTACTTC. The chain uses TRBV5-1 and TRBJ2-7, with TRBD2 matching 10 bases. Germline V gene lookup returns CDR1 SGHRS and CDR2 YFSETQ. Trimming cost V 0 bases and J 4 bases; bases outside gene matches: 7. The CDR3 length is 16 residues.

DNA for the CDR3: TGCGCCAGCAGCCAGAAGGGACTAGAATCCTACGAGCAGTACTTC. Translating it yields CASSQKGLESYEQYF. The V call is TRBV4-1, the J call TRBJ2-7; TRBD2 agrees at 8 bases. Germline-derived CDR1 and CDR2 are MGHRA and YSYEKL. The V segment lost 3 bases and the J segment 1 base; nucleotides outside the gene matches: 5. CDR3 length equals 15 residues.

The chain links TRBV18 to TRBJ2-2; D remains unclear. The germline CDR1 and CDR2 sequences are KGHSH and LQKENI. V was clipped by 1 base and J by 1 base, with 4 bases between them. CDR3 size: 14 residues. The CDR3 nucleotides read TGTGCCAGCTCACCACGGCAGAACACCGGGGAGCTGTTTTTT. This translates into CASSPRQNTGELFF.

For the CDR3, the DNA is TGTGCCATCAGTGAGTCGGTTTCTCCGATATCGGAGTACTTC. This translates into CAISESVSPISEYF. The chain carries TRBV10-3 and TRBJ2-7; D ambiguous. The CDR3 covers 14 residues. Per the germline V gene, CDR1 is ENHRY and CDR2 is SYGVKD. Trimming stripped 0 bases from V and 11 bases from J, with 17 bases between.

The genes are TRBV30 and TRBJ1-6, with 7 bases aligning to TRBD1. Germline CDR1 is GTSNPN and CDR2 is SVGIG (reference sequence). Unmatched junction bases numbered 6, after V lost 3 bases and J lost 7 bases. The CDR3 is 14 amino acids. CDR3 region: CAWRWGTVNSPLHF. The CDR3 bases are TGTGCCTGGAGGTGGGGGACAGTAAATTCACCCCTCCACTTT. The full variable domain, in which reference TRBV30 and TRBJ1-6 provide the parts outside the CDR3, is SQTIHQWPATLVQPVGSPLSLECTVEGTSNPNLYWYRQAAGRGLQLLFYSVGIGQISSEVPQNLSASRPQDRQFILSSKKLLLSDSGFYLCAWRWGTVNSPLHFGNGTRLTVT.

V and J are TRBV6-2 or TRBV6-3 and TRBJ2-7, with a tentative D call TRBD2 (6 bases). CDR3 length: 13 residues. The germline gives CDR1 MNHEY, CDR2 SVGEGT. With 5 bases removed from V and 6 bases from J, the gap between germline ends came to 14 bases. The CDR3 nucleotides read TGTGCCAGCAGTCAGACTAGTATCGGCGAGCAGTACTTC. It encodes CASSQTSIGEQYF.

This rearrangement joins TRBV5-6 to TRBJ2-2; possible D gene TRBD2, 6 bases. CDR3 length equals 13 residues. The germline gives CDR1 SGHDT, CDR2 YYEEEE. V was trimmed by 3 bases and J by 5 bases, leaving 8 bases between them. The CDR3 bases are TGTGCCAGCAGCTATGGGACTACCGGGGAGCTGTTTTTT. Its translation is CASSYGTTGELFF.

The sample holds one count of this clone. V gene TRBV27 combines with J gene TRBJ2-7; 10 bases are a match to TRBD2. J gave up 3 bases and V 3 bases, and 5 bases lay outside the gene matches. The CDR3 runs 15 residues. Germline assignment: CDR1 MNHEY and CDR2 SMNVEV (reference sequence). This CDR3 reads CASSLFSGRYYEQYF. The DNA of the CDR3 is TGTGCCAGCAGTTTGTTTAGCGGGAGGTACTACGAGCAGTACTTC.

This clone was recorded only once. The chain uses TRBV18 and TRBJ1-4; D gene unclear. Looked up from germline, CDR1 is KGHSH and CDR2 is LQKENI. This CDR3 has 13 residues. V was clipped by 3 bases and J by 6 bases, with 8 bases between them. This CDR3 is CASSPSGDEKLFF. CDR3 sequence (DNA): TGTGCCAGCTCACCGAGCGGGGATGAAAAACTGTTTTTT.